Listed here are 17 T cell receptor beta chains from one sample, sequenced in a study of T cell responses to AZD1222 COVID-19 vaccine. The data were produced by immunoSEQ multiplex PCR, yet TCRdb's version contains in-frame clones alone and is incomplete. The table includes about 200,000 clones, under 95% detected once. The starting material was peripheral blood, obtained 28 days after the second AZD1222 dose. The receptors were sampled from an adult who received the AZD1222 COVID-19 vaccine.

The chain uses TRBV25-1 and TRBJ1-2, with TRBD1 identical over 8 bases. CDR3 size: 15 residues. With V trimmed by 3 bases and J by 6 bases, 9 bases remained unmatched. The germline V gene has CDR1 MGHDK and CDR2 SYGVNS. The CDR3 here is CASSDYGQGSDGYTF. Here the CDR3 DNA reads TGTGCCAGCAGTGACTACGGACAGGGTTCTGATGGCTACACCTTC.

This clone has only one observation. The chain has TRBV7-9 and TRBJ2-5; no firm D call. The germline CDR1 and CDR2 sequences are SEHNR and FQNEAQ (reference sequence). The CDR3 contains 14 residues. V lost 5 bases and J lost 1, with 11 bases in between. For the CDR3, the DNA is TGTGCCAGCAGCCTACGAGGCACCCAAGAGACCCAGTACTTC. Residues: CASSLRGTQETQYF. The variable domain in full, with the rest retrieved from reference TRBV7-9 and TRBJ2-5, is DTGVSQNPRHKITKRGQNVTFRCDPISEHNRLYWYRQTLGQGPEFLTYFQNEAQLEKSRLLSDRFSAERPKGSFSTLEIQRTEQGDSAMYLCASSLRGTQETQYFGPGTRLLVL.

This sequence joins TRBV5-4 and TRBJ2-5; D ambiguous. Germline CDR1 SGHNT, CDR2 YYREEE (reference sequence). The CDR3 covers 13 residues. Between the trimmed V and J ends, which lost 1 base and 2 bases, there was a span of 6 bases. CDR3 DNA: TGTGCCAGCAGCTTGAACACTCAAGAGACCCAGTACTTC. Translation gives CASSLNTQETQYF.

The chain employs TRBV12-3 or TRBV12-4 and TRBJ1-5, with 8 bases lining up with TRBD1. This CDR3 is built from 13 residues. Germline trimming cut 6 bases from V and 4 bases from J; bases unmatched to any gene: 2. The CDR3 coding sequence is TGTGCCAGCAGCTGGACAGGGAATCAGCCCCAGCATTTT. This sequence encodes CASSWTGNQPQHF.

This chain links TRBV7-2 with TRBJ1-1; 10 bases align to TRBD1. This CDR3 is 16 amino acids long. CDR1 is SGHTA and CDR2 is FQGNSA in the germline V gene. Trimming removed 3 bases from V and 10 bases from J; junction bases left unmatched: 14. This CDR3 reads CASSFVGQGMIVGAFF. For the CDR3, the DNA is TGTGCCAGCAGCTTTGTGGGACAGGGGATGATCGTGGGAGCTTTCTTT.

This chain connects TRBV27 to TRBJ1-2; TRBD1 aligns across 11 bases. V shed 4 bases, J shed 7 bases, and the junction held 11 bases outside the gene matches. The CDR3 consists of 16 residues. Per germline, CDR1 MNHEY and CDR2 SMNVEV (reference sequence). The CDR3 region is CASSSAGGQGVFGYTF. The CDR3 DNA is TGTGCCAGCAGTTCAGCAGGGGGACAGGGGGTTTTTGGCTACACCTTC.

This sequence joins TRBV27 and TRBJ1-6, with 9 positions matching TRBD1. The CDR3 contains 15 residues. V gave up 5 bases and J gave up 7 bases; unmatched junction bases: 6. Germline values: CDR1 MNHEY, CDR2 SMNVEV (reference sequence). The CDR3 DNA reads TGTGCCAGCAGTCCCGGGACAGGGCAGAATTCACCCCTCCACTTT. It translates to CASSPGTGQNSPLHF.

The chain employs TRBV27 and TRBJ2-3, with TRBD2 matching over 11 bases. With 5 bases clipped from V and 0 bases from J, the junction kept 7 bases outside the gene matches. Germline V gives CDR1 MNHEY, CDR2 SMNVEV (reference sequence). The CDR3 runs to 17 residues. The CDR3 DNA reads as TGTGCCAGCAGTCTCGGGACTAGCGGATCTAGCACAGATACGCAGTATTTT. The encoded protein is CASSLGTSGSSTDTQYF.

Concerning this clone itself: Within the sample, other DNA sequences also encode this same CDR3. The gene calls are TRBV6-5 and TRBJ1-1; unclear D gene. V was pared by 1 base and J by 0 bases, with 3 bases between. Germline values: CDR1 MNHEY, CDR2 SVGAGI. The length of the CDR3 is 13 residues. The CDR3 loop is CASSYYMNTEAFF. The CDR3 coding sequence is TGTGCCAGCAGTTACTACATGAACACTGAAGCTTTCTTT.

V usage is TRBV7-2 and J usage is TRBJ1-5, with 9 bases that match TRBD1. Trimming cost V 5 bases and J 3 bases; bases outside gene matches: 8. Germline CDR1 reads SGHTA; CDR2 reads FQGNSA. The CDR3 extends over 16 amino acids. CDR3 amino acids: CASSLAGTGNNQPQHF. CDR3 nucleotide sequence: TGTGCCAGCAGCCTCGCCGGGACAGGGAACAATCAGCCCCAGCATTTT.

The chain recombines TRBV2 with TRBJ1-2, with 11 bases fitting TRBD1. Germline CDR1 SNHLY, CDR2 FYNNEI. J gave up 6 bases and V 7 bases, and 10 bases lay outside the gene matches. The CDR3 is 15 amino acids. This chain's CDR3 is CASNPGTGGNNGYTF. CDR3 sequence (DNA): TGTGCCAGCAATCCCGGGACAGGGGGAAATAATGGCTACACCTTC.

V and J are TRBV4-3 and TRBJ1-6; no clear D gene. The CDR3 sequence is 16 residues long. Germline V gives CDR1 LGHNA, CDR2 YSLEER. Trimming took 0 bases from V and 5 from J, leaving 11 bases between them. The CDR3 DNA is TGCGCCAGCAGCCAAGAGGTAGCAACGAATAATTCACCCCTCCACTTT. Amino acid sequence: CASSQEVATNNSPLHF.

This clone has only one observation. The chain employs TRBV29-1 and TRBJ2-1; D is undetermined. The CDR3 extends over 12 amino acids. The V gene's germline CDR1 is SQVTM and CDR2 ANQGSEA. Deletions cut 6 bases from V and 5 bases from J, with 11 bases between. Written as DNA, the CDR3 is TGCAGCGTGTCAAGGAGCAACAATGAGCAGTTCTTC. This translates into CSVSRSNNEQFF.

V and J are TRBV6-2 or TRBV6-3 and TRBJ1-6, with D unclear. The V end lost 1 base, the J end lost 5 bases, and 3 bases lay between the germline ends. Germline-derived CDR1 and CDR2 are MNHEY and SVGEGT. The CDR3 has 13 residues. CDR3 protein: CASSYLDNSPLHF. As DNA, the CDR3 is TGTGCCAGCAGTTACTTAGATAATTCACCCCTCCACTTT.

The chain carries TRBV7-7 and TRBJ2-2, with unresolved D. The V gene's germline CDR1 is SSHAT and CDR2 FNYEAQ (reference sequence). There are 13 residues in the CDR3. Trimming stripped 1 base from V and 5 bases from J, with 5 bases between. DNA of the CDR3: TGTGCCAGCAGCTTAGAAAGAACCGGGGAGCTGTTTTTT. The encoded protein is CASSLERTGELFF.

CDR3 loop: CASSSPTGDGYGYTF. CDR3 nucleotide sequence: TGTGCCAGCAGCTCGCCGACAGGGGATGGCTATGGCTACACCTTC. The V and J genes are TRBV11-3 and TRBJ1-2; 8 bases line up with TRBD1. The ends lost 4 bases at V and 4 bases at J; junction bases unmatched: 8. The CDR3 runs to 15 residues. Germline loops: CDR1 SGHNT, CDR2 YENEEA.

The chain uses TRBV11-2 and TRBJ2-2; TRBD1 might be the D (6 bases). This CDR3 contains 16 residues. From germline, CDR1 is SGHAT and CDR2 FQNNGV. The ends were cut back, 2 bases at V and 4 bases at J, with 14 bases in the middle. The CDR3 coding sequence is TGTGCCAGCAGCTTACGTCGACAGGTACTCACCGGGGAGCTGTTTTTT. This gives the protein CASSLRRQVLTGELFF.